One and the same sample provided the 15 T cell receptor beta chains below, sequenced in a study of lymphopenia after photon versus proton radiotherapy. The protocol was immunoSEQ multiplex PCR, while the TCRdb copy is restricted to in-frame clones and leaves out a portion. Altogether about 62,000 clones are present, roughly nine tenths being singletons, with the ten largest covering around 13%. This sample comprised peripheral blood, obtained from a patient treated with proton-based radiotherapy. The source is an elderly man with esophageal cancer.

In nucleotides, the CDR3 is TGCAGCGTTGAACGGACCTACAGAGGTGGCTACACCTTC. Residues: CSVERTYRGGYTF. J is TRBJ1-2 and V is TRBV29-1, with D unresolved. V lost 2 bases and J lost 7, with 14 bases in between. The CDR3 is made up of 13 amino acids. Germline V CDR1 and CDR2: SQVTM, ANQGSEA.

This clone was seen more than once but under ten times. The chain is built from TRBV29-1 and TRBJ1-5, with TRBD1 matching over 9 bases. The junction had 4 bases not matched to a gene; V was cut back by 6 bases and J by 7 bases. The CDR3 is made up of 12 amino acids. Germline V lookup: CDR1 SQVTM, CDR2 ANQGSEA. The CDR3 region is CSVGDRDQPQHF. The DNA for the CDR3 is TGCAGCGTGGGGGACAGGGACCAGCCCCAGCATTTT.

The V call is TRBV28, the J call TRBJ2-1; 7 bases are shared with TRBD2. With V trimmed by 2 bases and J by 4 bases, 5 bases remained unmatched. Germline loops: CDR1 MDHEN, CDR2 SYDVKM. The CDR3 loop spans 15 amino acids. The CDR3 protein is CASSLAGEGYNEQFF. CDR3 DNA: TGTGCCAGCAGTTTAGCGGGGGAGGGGTACAATGAGCAGTTCTTC.

The chain employs TRBV5-6 and TRBJ1-3; perhaps TRBD1 as D (5 bases). This CDR3 spans 15 amino acids. CDR1 and CDR2 (germline): SGHDT, YYEEEE. With 0 bases removed from V and 3 bases from J, the gap between germline ends came to 10 bases. The CDR3 nucleotides are TGTGCCAGCAGCTTGGGCAGGGAGTATGGAAACACCATATATTTT. Amino acid sequence: CASSLGREYGNTIYF.

The genes are TRBV5-6 and TRBJ2-1; 7 bases fit TRBD1. Per germline, CDR1 SGHDT and CDR2 YYEEEE. This CDR3 spans 17 amino acids. The J segment lost 2 bases and the V segment lost 4 bases, leaving 12 bases of the junction unmatched. CDR3 protein: CASSARGRGPAYNEQFF. CDR3 DNA: TGTGCCAGCAGCGCGAGGGGGCGCGGTCCCGCCTACAATGAGCAGTTCTTC.

CDR3 sequence reads: CASKVGQGLSSPLHF. In DNA, the CDR3 is TGCGCCAGCAAGGTGGGACAGGGGTTAAGTTCACCCCTCCACTTT. The V gene is TRBV5-1, the J gene TRBJ1-6; TRBD1 agrees at 10 bases. Trimming at V came to 6 bases and at J to 9 bases, leaving 9 bases not matched to a gene. Germline CDR1 SGHRS, CDR2 YFSETQ. The CDR3 is 15 residues long.

This sequence joins TRBV6-1 and TRBJ2-2; D is ambiguous. CDR3 size: 14 residues. Germline V lookup: CDR1 MNHNS, CDR2 SASEGT. V was shortened by 4 bases and J by 1 base, with 7 bases between the two germline ends. The CDR3 DNA follows: TGTGCCAGCAGTGGACAAAAGAACACCGGGGAGCTGTTTTTT. Residues: CASSGQKNTGELFF.

J is TRBJ2-6 and V is TRBV29-1; D is undetermined. The CDR3 loop spans 14 amino acids. Trimming took off 7 bases at V and 1 base at J, with 11 bases between the two ends. Germline V CDR1 and CDR2: SQVTM, ANQGSEA. The CDR3 DNA reads TGCAGCGCGTTATCGGCATCTGGGGCCAACGTCCTGACTTTC. Protein sequence: CSALSASGANVLTF.

The V gene is TRBV18, the J gene TRBJ1-5; 9 bases line up with TRBD1. Germline V gene data show CDR1 as KGHSH and CDR2 as LQKENI. The V segment lost 3 bases and the J segment 4 bases; nucleotides outside the gene matches: 7. This CDR3 contains 16 residues. CDR3 amino acids: CASSPPGGQGNQPQHF. CDR3 nucleotides: TGTGCCAGCTCACCGCCCGGGGGACAGGGTAATCAGCCCCAGCATTTT.

The chain employs TRBV18 and TRBJ1-2, with unresolved D. Deletions cut 3 bases from V and 8 bases from J, with 10 bases between. The CDR3 runs 12 residues. The germline V gene encodes CDR1 KGHSH and CDR2 LQKENI. CDR3 region: CASSPSGFGYTF. The DNA of the CDR3 is TGTGCCAGCTCACCGTCTGGGTTCGGCTACACCTTC.

This chain connects TRBV27 to TRBJ1-5; 10 bases fit TRBD1. The ends lost 2 bases at V and 7 bases at J; junction bases unmatched: 11. CDR3 length: 17 amino acids. Germline CDR1 reads MNHEY; CDR2 reads SMNVEV (reference sequence). The CDR3: CASSLRYGTGVGQPQHF. The CDR3 nucleotides are TGTGCCAGCAGTTTACGTTACGGGACAGGGGTCGGCCAGCCCCAGCATTTT.

V is TRBV19 and J is TRBJ1-2; TRBD1 matches 10 bases. The ends lost 5 bases at V and 7 bases at J; junction bases unmatched: 7. Germline CDR1 is LNHDA and CDR2 is SQIVND (reference sequence). The CDR3 runs 14 residues. In nucleotides, the CDR3 is TGTGCCAGTAGTGACCCCGGGACAGGGGTTGGCTACACCTTC. It yields the protein CASSDPGTGVGYTF.

The chain employs TRBV10-3 and TRBJ2-2; D could derive from TRBD1 or TRBD2 (6 bases each). Germline V gene sequence: CDR1 ENHRY, CDR2 SYGVKD. The CDR3 totals 16 residues. Trimming left V 8 bases short and J 2 bases short, with 18 bases between. The CDR3 region has the DNA TGTGCCATCGAGGGGGGAGGACGGGTAAACACCGGGGAGCTGTTTTTT. This gives the protein CAIEGGGRVNTGELFF.

The gene calls are TRBV7-2 and TRBJ1-6; D gene unclear. Trimming stripped 4 bases from V and 9 bases from J, with 13 bases between. The CDR3 sequence is 14 residues long. Germline V gene data show CDR1 as SGHTA and CDR2 as FQGNSA. The DNA for the CDR3 is TGTGCCAGCAGCTCGACGGGAGACCCTTCACCCCTCCACTTT. Its protein product is CASSSTGDPSPLHF.

The chain links TRBV6-5 to TRBJ1-3; TRBD1 matches 10 bases. V gave up 6 bases and J gave up 4 bases; unmatched junction bases: 3. Germline assignment: CDR1 MNHEY and CDR2 SVGAGI. The CDR3 is 14 amino acids. CDR3: CASSWDRGGNTIYF. As DNA, the CDR3 is TGTGCCAGCAGCTGGGACAGGGGAGGAAACACCATATATTTT.